In its sample, the clone carrying this T cell receptor beta chain was seen many times. This sample stems from a study of human T cells and chemical hapten exposure. Germline V CDR1 and CDR2: SGHTA, FQGNSA. This CDR3 region has 13 residues. The V gene lost 3 bases and the J gene lost 10 bases, with 13 bases spanning the gap. MiXCR, run by TCRdb on the RACE reads, gives a single entry per CDR3 protein. The sample lists around 380,000 distinct CDR3 sequences; 4.8% were seen once. Time point specified: patch test 1, 2 weeks after DPC sensitization. Described treatment: therapeutic diphenylcyclopropenone sensitization with weekly scalp DPC.

The sample in question was whole blood, obtained in connection with sensitization to the hapten diphenylcyclopropenone (DPC). The clonotype comes from a woman in her forties or fifties with alopecia areata. Some clones in this sample may be carry-over from other donors' samples. The chain uses TRBV7-2 and TRBJ2-1; possible D gene TRBD2, 6 bases. The CDR3 nucleotides read TGTGCCAGCAGCTTTGGGGGAGGTCGGGAGCAGTTCTTC. Protein: CASSFGGGREQFF.